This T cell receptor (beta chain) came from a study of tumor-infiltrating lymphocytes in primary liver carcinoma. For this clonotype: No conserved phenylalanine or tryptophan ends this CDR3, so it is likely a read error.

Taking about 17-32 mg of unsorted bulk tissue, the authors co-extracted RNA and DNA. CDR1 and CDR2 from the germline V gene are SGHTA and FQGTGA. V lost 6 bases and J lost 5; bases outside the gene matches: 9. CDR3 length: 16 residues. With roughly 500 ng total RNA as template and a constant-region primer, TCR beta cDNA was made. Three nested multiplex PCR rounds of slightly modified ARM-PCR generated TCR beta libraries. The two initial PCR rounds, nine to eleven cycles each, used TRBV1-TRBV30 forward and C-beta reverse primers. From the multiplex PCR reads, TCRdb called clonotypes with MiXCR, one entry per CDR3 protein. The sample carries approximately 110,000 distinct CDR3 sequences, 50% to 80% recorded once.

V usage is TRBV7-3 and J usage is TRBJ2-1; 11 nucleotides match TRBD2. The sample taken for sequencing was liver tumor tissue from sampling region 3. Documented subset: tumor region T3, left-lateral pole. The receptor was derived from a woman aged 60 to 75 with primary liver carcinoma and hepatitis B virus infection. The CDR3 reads CASSLLGTSGHNEQFL. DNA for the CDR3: TGTGCCAGCAGTCTACTGGGGACTAGCGGACACAATGAGCAGTTCCTC.